The source of this T cell receptor (beta chain) is a study of graft-versus-host responses after intestinal transplantation (dated by TCRdb to the early 2020s). Notes on the research overall: The transplants that recipients got were multivisceral, liver-intestinal, or isolated intestinal. All recipients received anti-thymocyte globulin induction followed by maintenance tacrolimus and steroids for three to four years. After intestinal transplantation, graft-versus-host and host-versus-graft alloreactive T cell clones were followed in the graft, circulation and bone marrow using bulk TCR-beta CDR3 sequencing. Alloreactive clones were identified by sequencing pre-transplant mixed lymphocyte reaction products and comparing these products with unstimulated pre-transplant donor and recipient T cells. The cohort enrolled 20 to 25 intestinal transplant recipients including one retransplant, and 3 patients lacking pretransplant specimens were excluded. Donor T cell macrochimerism was defined as a peak of at least 4% donor T cells among recipient peripheral blood mononuclear cells. Samples from a few later patients were sequenced in-house on an Illumina MiSeq with MiXCR processing rather than by the commercial service. The study at large found these results: Early after transplant, peak levels of circulating GvH clones were associated with declines in HvG clones. GvH clones were found in recipient bone marrow, and some of the GvH clones appeared earlier in ileal mucosa or blood, which is consistent with an intestinal mucosal origin. Patients with donor T cell macrochimerism had high GvH to HvG T cell clonal ratios in their allografts. Conclusions were limited by the relatively low number and heterogeneity of intestinal transplant patients.

Notes on this clone: It has no known antigen specificity. Base qualities are missing; no much larger clone stands one base away.

The library was prepared using the immunoSEQ multiplex PCR assay. For most patients, genomic DNA was isolated with the Qiagen DNeasy Blood and Tissue Kit and shipped frozen to Adaptive Biotechnologies for TCR sequencing. High-throughput TCR-beta CDR3 sequencing of genomic DNA from most patients was performed by Adaptive Biotechnologies. On the study's bioinformatics: TCR sequencing data for over 15 patients were retrieved from Adaptive's ImmunoSEQ software; three other patients were processed with MiXCR and VDJtools. To correct CD4 versus CD8 sorting errors, sequences present in both subsets at a frequency ratio below 5:1 were removed. Because the origin of CDR3 nucleotide sequences shared between donor and recipient could not be assigned, those sequences were removed. To be classed as alloreactive, a clone needed at least 2-fold expansion over unstimulated cells and a minimum CFSE-low frequency of 0.002% (template counts) or 0.001% (read counts). Clones were considered mappable if detected in sequenced pre-transplant spleen, lymph node, or MLR CFSE-low populations of the donor or recipient. Cumulative frequency of alloreactive clones was calculated as a percentage of all sequences weighted by copy number. TCRdb mirrors the immuneACCESS table, restricted to in-frame sequences. Some clones are absent from its copies; in checked studies, under half trace to an unresolved V gene, and the reason for the others is unknown. V, J and clone size reflect that table, while D and trimming were determined from the DNA. In all, the sample holds about 93,000 clones, and 85% to 95% of those were seen once. Roughly 0.49% of the sample comes from the top ten.

The sample's time point label, in plain terms: cells obtained before transplantation from donor or recipient. CD3+CD4+ and CD3+CD8+ populations were FACS-sorted from unstimulated pre-transplant donor and recipient cells taken from spleen or lymph nodes. Sequenced here: unstimulated CD8+ T cells sorted from spleen or lymph node cells, sampled before intestinal transplant. This sequence was found in a human donor who received an intestinal transplant.

At the DNA level, the sequence is TGTGCCAGTAGTCTTGGACTGGAAAAACTGTTTTTT. It codes for CASSLGLEKLFF. The rearranged chain carries TRBV19 and TRBJ1-4, with no reliable assignment of the D segment. V sheds 5 bases and J sheds 8 bases, leaving 9 bases between their ends. The CDR3 runs 12 residues from the cysteine to the phenylalanine. Solely the CDR3 DNA is kept, with 36 bases framed from the first base. Per the germline V gene (reference sequence), LNHDA is the CDR1 and SQIVND is the CDR2.